This entry lists 10 T cell receptor beta chains sequenced from one sample in a study of control samples from healthy donors and cancer patients. TCRdb's table, derived via immunoSEQ multiplex PCR, lists solely in-frame clones and lacks some. The data show 80,000 to 100,000 clones, 70% to 90% seen once. The specimen sequenced was blood. These receptors were obtained from a man aged 25-40 years in good health.

The chain employs TRBV5-1 and TRBJ2-2; maybe TRBD2 (6 bases). Germline loops: CDR1 SGHRS, CDR2 YFSETQ. This CDR3 region has 12 residues. Trimming removed 7 bases at V and 6 bases at J, with 10 bases between. The CDR3 here is CASWGDSGELFF. The CDR3 bases are TGCGCCAGCTGGGGGGATTCCGGGGAGCTGTTTTTT.

The chain couples TRBV24-1 to TRBJ2-1; TRBD2 matches at 13 bases. The germline V gene encodes CDR1 KGHDR and CDR2 SFDVKD. CDR3 length: 17 amino acids. Trimming removed 2 bases from V and 3 bases from J; junction bases left unmatched: 3. Here the CDR3 reads CATSDSGTSGIYNEQFF. CDR3 DNA: TGTGCCACCAGTGATTCTGGGACTAGCGGGATCTACAATGAGCAGTTCTTC.

This clone was seen more than once but under ten times. The chain couples TRBV2 to TRBJ2-7, with 9 bases that match TRBD2. Germline CDR1 SNHLY, CDR2 FYNNEI. Trimming at V came to 10 bases and at J to 2 bases, leaving 9 bases not matched to a gene. This CDR3 is 14 amino acids long. CDR3 sequence: CAIREREAAYEQYF. As DNA, the CDR3 is TGTGCCATCAGGGAGCGGGAGGCCGCCTACGAGCAGTACTTC.

The V and J genes are TRBV6-4 and TRBJ1-1; D remains unclear. The CDR3 has 13 residues. V was cut by 2 bases and J by 1 base, with 5 bases left in between. Germline values: CDR1 MRHNA, CDR2 SNTAGT. This chain's CDR3 is CASSDRENTEAFF. CDR3 sequence (DNA): TGTGCCAGCAGTGACCGGGAGAACACTGAAGCTTTCTTT.

The rearrangement joins TRBV21-1 to TRBJ2-7; the D segment call TRBD2 is taken from the table without a DNA check. TRBV21-1 is described as a pseudogene. This CDR3 is 13 amino acids long. CDR3 in DNA: TGTGCCAGCAGCTCCAGAGGGGGGGACGAGCAGTACTTC. It codes for CASSSRGGDEQYF.

In this sample, this clone turned up a few times. The gene calls are TRBV2 and TRBJ2-1, with D possibly called TRBD1 or TRBD2 (5 bases each). The germline CDR1 and CDR2 sequences are SNHLY and FYNNEI. V was clipped by 6 bases and J by 5 bases, with 14 bases between them. The CDR3 extends over 14 amino acids. The CDR3 DNA follows: TGTGCCAGCAGAAACGGTCAGGGACACAATGAGCAGTTCTTC. This codes for CASRNGQGHNEQFF.

The chain carries TRBV15 and TRBJ2-3; D ambiguous. CDR3 length: 13 residues. Germline V gene lookup returns CDR1 LNHNV and CDR2 YYDKDF (reference sequence). The germline V and J ends were trimmed by 0 bases and 8 bases, with 9 bases remaining between them. The CDR3 nucleotides are TGTGCCACCAGCAGAGATAGACACCGTACGCAGTATTTT. The encoded protein is CATSRDRHRTQYF. Using reference TRBV15 and TRBJ2-3 for the parts outside the CDR3, the full variable domain is DAMVIQNPRYQVTQFGKPVTLSCSQTLNHNVMYWYQQKSSQAPKLLFHYYDKDFNNEADTPDNFQSRRPNTSFCFLDIRSPGLGDTAMYLCATSRDRHRTQYFGPGTRLTVL.

The gene calls are TRBV7-3 and TRBJ2-6; the D gene is possibly TRBD1 (5 bases). V was clipped by 5 bases and J by 0 bases, with 8 bases between them. The length of the CDR3 is 15 residues. Germline lookup yields CDR1 SGHTA and CDR2 FQGTGA. The CDR3, as DNA: TGTGCCAGCAGCCCGGACAACTCTGGGGCCAACGTCCTGACTTTC. Protein product: CASSPDNSGANVLTF.

V usage is TRBV7-3 and J usage is TRBJ2-7, with 10 bases identical to TRBD1. V lost 7 bases and J lost 7; bases outside the gene matches: 10. The CDR3 loop spans 14 amino acids. Germline V gene lookup returns CDR1 SGHTA and CDR2 FQGTGA. The CDR3 nucleotides read TGTGCCAGCATCAAGACAGGGGGCGCGAGGGAGCAGTACTTC. This translates into CASIKTGGAREQYF. The full variable domain, rest sourced from reference TRBV7-3 and TRBJ2-7, is GAGVSQTPSNKVTEKGKYVELRCDPISGHTALYWYRQSLGQGPEFLIYFQGTGAADDSGLPNDRFFAVRPEGSVSTLKIQRTERGDSAVYLCASIKTGGAREQYFGPGTRLTVT.

J is TRBJ2-7 and V is TRBV28; 13 bases match TRBD2. From germline, CDR1 is MDHEN and CDR2 SYDVKM. Trimming at V came to 5 bases and at J to 3 bases, leaving 19 bases not matched to a gene. The CDR3 has 20 amino acids. This chain's CDR3 is CASSPLVETSGRPRGYEQYF. The CDR3 region has the DNA TGTGCCAGCAGTCCGCTAGTAGAGACTAGCGGGAGGCCTAGGGGCTACGAGCAGTACTTC.